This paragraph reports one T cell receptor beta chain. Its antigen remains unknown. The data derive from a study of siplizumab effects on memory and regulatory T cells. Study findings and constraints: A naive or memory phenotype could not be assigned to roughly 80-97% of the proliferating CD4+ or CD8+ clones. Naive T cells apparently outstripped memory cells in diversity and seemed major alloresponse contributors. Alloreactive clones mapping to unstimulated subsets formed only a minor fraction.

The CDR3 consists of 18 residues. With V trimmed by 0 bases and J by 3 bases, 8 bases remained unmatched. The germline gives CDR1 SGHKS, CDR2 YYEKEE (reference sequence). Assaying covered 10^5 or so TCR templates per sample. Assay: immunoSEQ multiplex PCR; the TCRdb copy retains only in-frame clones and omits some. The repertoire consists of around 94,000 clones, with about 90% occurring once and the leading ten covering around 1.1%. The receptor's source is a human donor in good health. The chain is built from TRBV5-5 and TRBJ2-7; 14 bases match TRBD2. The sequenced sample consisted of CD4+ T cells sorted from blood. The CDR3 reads CASSLGTSGRPNIYEQYF. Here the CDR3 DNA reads TGTGCCAGCAGCTTGGGGACTAGCGGGAGGCCCAATATCTACGAGCAGTACTTC.